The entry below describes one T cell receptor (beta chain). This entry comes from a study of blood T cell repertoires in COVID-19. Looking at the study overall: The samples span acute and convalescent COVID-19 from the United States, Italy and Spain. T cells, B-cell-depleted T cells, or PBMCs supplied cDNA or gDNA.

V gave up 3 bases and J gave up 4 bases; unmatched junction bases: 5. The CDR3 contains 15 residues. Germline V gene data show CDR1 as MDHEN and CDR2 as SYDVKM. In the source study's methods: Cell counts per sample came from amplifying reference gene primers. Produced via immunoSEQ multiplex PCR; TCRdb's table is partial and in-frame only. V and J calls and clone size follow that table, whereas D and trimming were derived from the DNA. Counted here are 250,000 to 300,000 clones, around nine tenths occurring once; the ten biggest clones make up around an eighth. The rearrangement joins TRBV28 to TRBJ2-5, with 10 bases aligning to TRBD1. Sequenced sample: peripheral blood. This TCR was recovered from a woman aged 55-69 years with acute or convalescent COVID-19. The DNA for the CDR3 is TGTGCCAGCAGTTTGGGACAGGGGAATCGAGAGACCCAGTACTTC. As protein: CASSLGQGNRETQYF.